This T cell receptor (beta chain) was obtained from a study of shared T cell receptors in the human thymus. Clones were read by immunoSEQ multiplex PCR, and TCRdb kept only the in-frame ones, dropping some. This table has hundreds of thousands of clones, more than 70% appearing once. Another study also made use of these data, one on human thymus T cells.

This receptor was identified in a boy less than two years old with a congenital heart defect. Sequencing input: thymocytes.

The CDR3 protein is CASSPASTGWGSPLHF. The CDR3 region has the DNA TGTGCCAGCTCACCAGCTTCTACAGGGTGGGGTTCACCCCTCCACTTT. J is TRBJ1-6 and V is TRBV18, with D possibly matching TRBD1 (6 bases). CDR3 length: 16 residues. Trimming left V 2 bases short and J 9 bases short, with 17 bases between. CDR1 and CDR2 from the germline V gene are KGHSH and LQKENI. Full variable domain (remainder filled in from reference TRBV18 and TRBJ1-6): NAGVMQNPRHLVRRRGQEARLRCSPMKGHSHVYWYRQLPEEGLKFMVYLQKENIIDESGMPKERFSAEFPKEGPSILRIQQVVRGDSAAYFCASSPASTGWGSPLHFGNGTRLTVT.